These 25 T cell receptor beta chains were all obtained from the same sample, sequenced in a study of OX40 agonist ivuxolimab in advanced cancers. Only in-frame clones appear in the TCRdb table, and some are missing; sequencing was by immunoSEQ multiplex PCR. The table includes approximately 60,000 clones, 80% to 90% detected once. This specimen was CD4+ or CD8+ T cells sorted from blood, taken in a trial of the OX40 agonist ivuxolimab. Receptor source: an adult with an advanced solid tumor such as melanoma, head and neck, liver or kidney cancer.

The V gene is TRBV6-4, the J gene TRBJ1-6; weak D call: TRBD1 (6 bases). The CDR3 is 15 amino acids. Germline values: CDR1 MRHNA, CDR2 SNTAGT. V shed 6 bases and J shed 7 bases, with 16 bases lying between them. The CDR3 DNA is TGTGCCAGCAGCGCCGGGGGGGCGCCCAATTCACCCCTCCACTTT. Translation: CASSAGGAPNSPLHF.

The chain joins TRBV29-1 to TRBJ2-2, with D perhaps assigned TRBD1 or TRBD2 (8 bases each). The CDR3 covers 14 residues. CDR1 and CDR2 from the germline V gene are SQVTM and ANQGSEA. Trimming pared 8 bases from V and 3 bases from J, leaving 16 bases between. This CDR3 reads CSTSGGQDTGELFF. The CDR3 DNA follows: TGCAGCACGAGCGGGGGACAGGACACCGGGGAGCTGTTTTTT.

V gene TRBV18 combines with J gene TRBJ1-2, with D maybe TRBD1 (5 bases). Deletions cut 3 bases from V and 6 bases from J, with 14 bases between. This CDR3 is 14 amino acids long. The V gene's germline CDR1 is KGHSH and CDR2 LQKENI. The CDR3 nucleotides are TGTGCCAGCTCACCCCAAACTGACAGAAATGGCTACACCTTC. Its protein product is CASSPQTDRNGYTF. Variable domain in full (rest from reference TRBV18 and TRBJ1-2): NAGVMQNPRHLVRRRGQEARLRCSPMKGHSHVYWYRQLPEEGLKFMVYLQKENIIDESGMPKERFSAEFPKEGPSILRIQQVVRGDSAAYFCASSPQTDRNGYTFGSGTRLTVV.

CDR3 coding DNA: TGTGCCAGCAGCTTAGGGGGCACAGATACGCAGTATTTT. It specifies CASSLGGTDTQYF. The V and J genes are TRBV7-9 and TRBJ2-3; D is ambiguous. Germline V gene lookup returns CDR1 SEHNR and CDR2 FQNEAQ (reference sequence). The CDR3 contains 13 residues. Trimming left V 1 base short and J 1 base short, with 3 bases between.

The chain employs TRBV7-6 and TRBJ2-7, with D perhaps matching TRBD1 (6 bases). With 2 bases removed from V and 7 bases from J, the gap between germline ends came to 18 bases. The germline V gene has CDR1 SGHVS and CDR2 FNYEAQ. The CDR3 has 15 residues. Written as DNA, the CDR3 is TGTGCCAGCAGCTTAAGGGCGACAGGATCTACAGAGCAGTACTTC. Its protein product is CASSLRATGSTEQYF.

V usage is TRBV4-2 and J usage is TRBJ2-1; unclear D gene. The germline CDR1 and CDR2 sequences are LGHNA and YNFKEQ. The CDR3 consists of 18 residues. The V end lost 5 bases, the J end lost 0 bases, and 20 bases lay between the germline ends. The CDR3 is CASSNRPPSSSSYNEQFF. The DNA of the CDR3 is TGTGCCAGCAGCAACCGACCCCCCAGTTCAAGCTCCTACAATGAGCAGTTCTTC.

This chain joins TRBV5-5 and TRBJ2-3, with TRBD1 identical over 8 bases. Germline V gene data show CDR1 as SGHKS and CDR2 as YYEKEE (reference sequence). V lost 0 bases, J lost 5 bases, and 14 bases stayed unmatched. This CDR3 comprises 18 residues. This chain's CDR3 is CASSLAPVAQGDGDTQYF. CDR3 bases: TGTGCCAGCAGCTTGGCACCGGTCGCACAGGGGGATGGAGATACGCAGTATTTT.

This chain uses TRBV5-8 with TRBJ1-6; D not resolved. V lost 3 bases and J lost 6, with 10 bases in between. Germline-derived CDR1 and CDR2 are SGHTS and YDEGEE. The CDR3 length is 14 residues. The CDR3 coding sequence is TGTGCCAGCAGCTGGGGTTACCCTAATTCACCCCTCCACTTT. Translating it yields CASSWGYPNSPLHF.

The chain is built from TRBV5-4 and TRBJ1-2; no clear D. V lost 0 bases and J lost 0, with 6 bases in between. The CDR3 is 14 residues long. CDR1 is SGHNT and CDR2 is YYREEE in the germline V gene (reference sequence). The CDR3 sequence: CASSLAHSNYGYTF. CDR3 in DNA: TGTGCCAGCAGCTTGGCACACTCTAACTATGGCTACACCTTC.

The CDR3 nucleotides are TGTGCCAGTGGGGCAGGGGTCCGCAGTGGCTACACCTTC. It encodes CASGAGVRSGYTF. The chain uses TRBV19 and TRBJ1-2; D might be TRBD1 (6 bases). The CDR3 spans 13 residues. The V gene's germline CDR1 is LNHDA and CDR2 SQIVND (reference sequence). The V end lost 8 bases, the J end lost 7 bases, and 17 bases lay between the germline ends.

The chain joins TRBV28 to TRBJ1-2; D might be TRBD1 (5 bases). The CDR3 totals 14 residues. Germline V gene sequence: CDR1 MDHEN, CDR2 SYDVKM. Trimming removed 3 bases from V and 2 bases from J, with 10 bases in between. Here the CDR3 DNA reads TGTGCCAGCAGTTTTCAGGGAGGGAACTATGGCTACACCTTC. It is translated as CASSFQGGNYGYTF.

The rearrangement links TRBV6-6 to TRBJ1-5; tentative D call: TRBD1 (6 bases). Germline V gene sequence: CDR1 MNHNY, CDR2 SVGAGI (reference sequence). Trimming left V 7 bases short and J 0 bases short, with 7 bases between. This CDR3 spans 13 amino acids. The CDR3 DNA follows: TGTGCCAGCAAGGGGGATAGCAATCAGCCCCAGCATTTT. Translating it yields CASKGDSNQPQHF.

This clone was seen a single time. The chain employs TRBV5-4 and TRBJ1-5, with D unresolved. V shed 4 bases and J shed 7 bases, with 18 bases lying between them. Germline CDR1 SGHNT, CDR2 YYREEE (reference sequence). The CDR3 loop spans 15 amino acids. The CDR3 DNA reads TGTGCCAGCAGCGCCGCCGGCCAACCCGACCAGCCCCAGCATTTT. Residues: CASSAAGQPDQPQHF.

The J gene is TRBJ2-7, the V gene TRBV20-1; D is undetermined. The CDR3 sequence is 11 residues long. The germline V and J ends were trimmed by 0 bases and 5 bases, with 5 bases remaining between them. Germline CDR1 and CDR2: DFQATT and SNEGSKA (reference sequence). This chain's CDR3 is CSARDAHEQYF. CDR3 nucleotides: TGCAGTGCTAGAGATGCCCACGAGCAGTACTTC.

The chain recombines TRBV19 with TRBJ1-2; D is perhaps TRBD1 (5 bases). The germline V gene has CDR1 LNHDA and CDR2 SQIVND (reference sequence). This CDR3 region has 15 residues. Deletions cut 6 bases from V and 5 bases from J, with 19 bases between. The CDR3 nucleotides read TGTGCCAGTAGGGGGACGACAACGGGGAATTATGGCTACACCTTC. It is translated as CASRGTTTGNYGYTF. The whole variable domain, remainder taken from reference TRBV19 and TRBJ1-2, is DGGITQSPKYLFRKEGQNVTLSCEQNLNHDAMYWYRQDPGQGLRLIYYSQIVNDFQKGDIAEGYSVSREKKESFPLTVTSAQKNPTAFYLCASRGTTTGNYGYTFGSGTRLTVV.

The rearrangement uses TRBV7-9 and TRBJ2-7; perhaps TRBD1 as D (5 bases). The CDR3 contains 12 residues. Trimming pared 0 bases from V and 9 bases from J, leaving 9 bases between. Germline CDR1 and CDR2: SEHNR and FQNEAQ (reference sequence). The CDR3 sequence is CASSLAGQGQYF. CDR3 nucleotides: TGTGCCAGCAGCTTAGCGGGGCAGGGGCAGTACTTC. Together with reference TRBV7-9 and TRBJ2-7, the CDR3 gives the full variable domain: DTGVSQNPRHKITKRGQNVTFRCDPISEHNRLYWYRQTLGQGPEFLTYFQNEAQLEKSRLLSDRFSAERPKGSFSTLEIQRTEQGDSAMYLCASSLAGQGQYFGPGTRLTVT.

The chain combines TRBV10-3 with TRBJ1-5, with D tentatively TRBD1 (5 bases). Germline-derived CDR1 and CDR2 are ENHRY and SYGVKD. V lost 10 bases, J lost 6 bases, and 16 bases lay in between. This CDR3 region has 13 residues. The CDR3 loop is CASSQGSGQPQHF. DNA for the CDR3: TGTGCCAGCTCGCAGGGATCGGGTCAGCCCCAGCATTTT.

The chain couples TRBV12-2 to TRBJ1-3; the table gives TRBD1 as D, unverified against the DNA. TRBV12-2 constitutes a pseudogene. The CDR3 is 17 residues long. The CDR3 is CASRLARGGYAGNTIYF. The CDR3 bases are TGTGCAAGTCGCTTAGCGCGAGGGGGCTATGCTGGAAACACCATATATTTT.

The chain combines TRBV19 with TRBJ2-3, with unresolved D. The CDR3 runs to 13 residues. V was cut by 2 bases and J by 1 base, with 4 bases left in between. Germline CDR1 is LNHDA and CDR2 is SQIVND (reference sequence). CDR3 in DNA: TGTGCCAGTAGTATATCGGGCACAGATACGCAGTATTTT. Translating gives CASSISGTDTQYF.

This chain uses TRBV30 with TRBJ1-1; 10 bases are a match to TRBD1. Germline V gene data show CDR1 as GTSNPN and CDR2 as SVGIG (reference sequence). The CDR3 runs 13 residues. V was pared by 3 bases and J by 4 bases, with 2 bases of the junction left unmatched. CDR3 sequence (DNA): TGTGCCTGGAGGGGGACAGGGGCCACTGAAGCTTTCTTT. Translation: CAWRGTGATEAFF.

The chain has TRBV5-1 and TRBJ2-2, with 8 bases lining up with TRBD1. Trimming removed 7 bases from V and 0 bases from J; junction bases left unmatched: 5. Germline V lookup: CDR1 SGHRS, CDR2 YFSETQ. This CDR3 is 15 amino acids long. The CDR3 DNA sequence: TGCGCCAGCGCAACGGACAGGGCGAACACCGGGGAGCTGTTTTTT. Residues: CASATDRANTGELFF.

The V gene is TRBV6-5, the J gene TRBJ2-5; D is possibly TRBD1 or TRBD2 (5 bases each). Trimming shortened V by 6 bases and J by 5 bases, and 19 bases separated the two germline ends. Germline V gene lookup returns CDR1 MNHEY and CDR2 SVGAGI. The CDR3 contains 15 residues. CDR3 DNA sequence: TGTGCCAGCAGCCACCGACCCGCCGAGGGGGAGACCCAGTACTTC. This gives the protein CASSHRPAEGETQYF.

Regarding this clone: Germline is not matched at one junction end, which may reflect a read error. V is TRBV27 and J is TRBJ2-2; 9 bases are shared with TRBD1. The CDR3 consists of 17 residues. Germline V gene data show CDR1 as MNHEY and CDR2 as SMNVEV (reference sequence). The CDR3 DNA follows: TGTGCCAGCAGTTTGAACAGGGGGCGCGGGAACGCCGGGGAGCTGTTTTTT. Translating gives CASSLNRGRGNAGELFF.

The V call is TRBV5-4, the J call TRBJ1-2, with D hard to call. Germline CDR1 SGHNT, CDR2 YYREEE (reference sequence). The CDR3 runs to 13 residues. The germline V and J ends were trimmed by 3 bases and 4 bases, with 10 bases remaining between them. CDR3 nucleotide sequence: TGTGCCAGCAGCTCCCTATGGGGCTATGGCTACACCTTC. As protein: CASSSLWGYGYTF.

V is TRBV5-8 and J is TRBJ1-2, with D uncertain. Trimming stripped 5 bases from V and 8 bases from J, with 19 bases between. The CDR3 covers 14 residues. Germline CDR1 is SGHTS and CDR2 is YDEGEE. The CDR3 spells CASRPDGAYSGYTF. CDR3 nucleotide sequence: TGTGCCAGCAGACCGGACGGAGCATATAGCGGCTACACCTTC.